The rows below give T cell receptor beta chains drawn from one sample of a study of cytomegalovirus exposure and HLA in healthy donors. Assay used: immunoSEQ multiplex PCR; TCRdb lists only in-frame clones, some missing. This sample contains 100,000 to 150,000 clones. Specimen: PBMCs. Every receptor here comes from a woman between 35 and 50 years old in good health and CMV-seropositive. Each CDR3 is given with its conserved first and last residue. The D gene is left open where the match is weak.

CDR3 length,J gene,D gene,V gene,CDR3 protein,CDR3 DNA
17,TRBJ1-5,TRBD1,TRBV13,CASSSPRQGAFNQPQHF,TGTGCCAGCAGCTCCCCTAGACAGGGGGCTTTCAATCAGCCCCAGCATTTT
15,TRBJ2-3,-,TRBV11-2,CASSLVQVFTDTQYF,TGTGCCAGCAGCTTAGTTCAGGTTTTCACAGATACGCAGTATTTT
15,TRBJ2-3,TRBD1,TRBV15,CATSRDRASTDTQYF,TGTGCCACCAGCAGGGACAGGGCTAGCACAGATACGCAGTATTTT
14,TRBJ1-2,TRBD1,TRBV5-1,CASSLSGGDYGYTF,TGCGCCAGCAGCTTGTCAGGGGGCGACTATGGCTACACCTTC
16,TRBJ2-2,TRBD2,TRBV4-3,CAGSQRLAVSTGELFF,TGCGCCGGCAGCCAGCGACTAGCGGTGAGCACCGGGGAGCTGTTTTTT
13,TRBJ2-7,-,TRBV6-6,CASSYDTSYEQYF,TGTGCCAGCAGTTACGACACTAGCTACGAGCAGTACTTC
16,TRBJ2-2,TRBD1,TRBV19,CASSPRRGRETGELFF,TGTGCCAGTAGTCCCCGCAGGGGGAGAGAAACCGGGGAGCTGTTTTTT
13,TRBJ1-6,-,TRBV28,CASSFRGQSPLHF,TGTGCCAGCAGTTTCAGGGGACAATCACCCCTCCACTTT
14,TRBJ2-3,-,TRBV27,CASRGYRVADTQYF,TGTGCCAGCAGGGGTTACAGGGTAGCAGATACGCAGTATTTT
13,TRBJ2-7,-,TRBV14,CASSQVTSYEQYF,TGTGCCAGCAGCCAGGTAACGAGCTACGAGCAGTACTTC
16,TRBJ1-1,-,TRBV6-1,CASSEGDSRGWTEAFF,TGTGCCAGCAGTGAAGGCGACTCACGGGGGTGGACTGAAGCTTTCTTT
17,TRBJ2-2,TRBD2,TRBV29-1,CSVEDLTSGSVTGELFF,TGCAGCGTTGAAGATCTTACTAGCGGGAGTGTCACCGGGGAGCTGTTTTTT
14,TRBJ1-3,-,TRBV25-1,CASSEAGYGNTIYF,TGTGCCAGCAGTGAAGCAGGGTATGGAAACACCATATATTTT
14,TRBJ2-3,TRBD1,TRBV30,CAWSWDRYTDTQYF,TGTGCCTGGAGTTGGGACAGATACACAGATACGCAGTATTTT
14,TRBJ2-5,-,TRBV5-1,CASSLRQGGGTQYF,TGCGCCAGCAGCTTGCGGCAGGGAGGGGGGACCCAGTACTTC
14,TRBJ1-1,-,TRBV2,CASSEGGGNTEAFF,TGTGCCAGCAGTGAAGGGGGGGGGAACACTGAAGCTTTCTTT
13,TRBJ1-1,-,TRBV30,CAGGRGRDTEAFF,TGTGCCGGCGGGAGGGGCAGGGACACTGAAGCTTTCTTT
15,TRBJ2-5,-,TRBV5-1,CASSRLDSDQETQYF,TGCGCCAGCAGCCGCTTAGATAGTGATCAAGAGACCCAGTACTTC
14,TRBJ2-5,TRBD1,TRBV27,CASSHRDREETQYF,TGTGCCAGCAGCCACCGGGACAGAGAAGAGACCCAGTACTTC
15,TRBJ2-7,-,TRBV5-4,CASSLSPVVSYEQYF,TGTGCCAGCAGCTTGAGTCCGGTGGTCTCCTACGAGCAGTACTTC
13,TRBJ2-7,-,TRBV19,CASSIGSVYEQYF,TGTGCCAGTAGTATAGGTTCCGTCTACGAGCAGTACTTC
16,TRBJ2-2,-,TRBV5-1,CASSDVGGANTGELFF,TGCGCCAGCAGCGATGTGGGGGGAGCCAACACCGGGGAGCTGTTTTTT
18,TRBJ1-5,-,TRBV28,CASSLGGKAHYSNQPQHF,TGTGCCAGCAGTTTAGGGGGGAAAGCTCACTATAGCAATCAGCCCCAGCATTTT
16,TRBJ1-5,TRBD1,TRBV28,CASIQTGDRGHQPQHF,TGTGCCAGCATCCAGACAGGGGACAGGGGACATCAGCCCCAGCATTTT
14,TRBJ2-3,-,TRBV2,CASSRQAGTDTQYF,TGTGCCAGCAGCCGACAGGCCGGCACAGATACGCAGTATTTT
12,TRBJ1-2,-,TRBV11-2,CASSPRGYGYTF,TGTGCCAGCAGTCCTCGGGGCTATGGCTACACCTTC
14,TRBJ2-3,-,TRBV15,CATTLGASTDTQYF,TGTGCCACCACTTTGGGAGCTAGCACAGATACGCAGTATTTT
14,TRBJ2-7,TRBD1,TRBV7-9,CASSPGQNRYEQYF,TGTGCCAGCAGCCCGGGACAGAACAGATACGAGCAGTACTTC
15,TRBJ1-6,TRBD1,TRBV28,CASTPRQGYNSPLHF,TGTGCCAGCACCCCCCGACAGGGCTATAATTCACCCCTCCACTTT
14,TRBJ2-1,TRBD2,TRBV27,CASKVAGLYNEQFF,TGTGCCAGCAAGGTAGCGGGCCTGTACAATGAGCAGTTCTTC
16,TRBJ2-3,TRBD2,TRBV11-1,CASSSLAGAVSGTQYF,TGTGCCAGCAGCTCCTTAGCGGGAGCGGTCTCAGGTACGCAGTATTTT
14,TRBJ1-1,TRBD1,TRBV28,CASNLDRVNTEAFF,TGTGCCAGCAATTTAGACAGGGTGAACACTGAAGCTTTCTTT
15,TRBJ2-3,-,TRBV13,CASSFGTGNTDTQYF,TGTGCCAGCAGCTTTGGAACCGGGAACACAGATACGCAGTATTTT
13,TRBJ2-7,-,TRBV16,CASSQVRTYEQYF,TGTGCCAGCAGCCAAGTGAGGACCTACGAGCAGTACTTC
14,TRBJ2-5,TRBD1,TRBV25-1,CASLDRGRKETQYF,TGTGCCAGCCTCGACAGGGGGCGGAAAGAGACCCAGTACTTC
17,TRBJ2-3,TRBD2,TRBV30,CAWEDPHSTSPTDTQYF,TGTGCCTGGGAGGACCCTCACTCGACTAGCCCCACAGATACGCAGTATTTT
13,TRBJ2-7,-,TRBV7-2,CASSFSSGSEQYF,TGTGCCAGCAGCTTTTCATCTGGGAGCGAGCAGTACTTC
15,TRBJ1-1,-,TRBV19,CASSYGHRVNTEAFF,TGTGCCAGTAGTTATGGACACCGGGTGAACACTGAAGCTTTCTTT
13,TRBJ2-5,-,TRBV5-1,CASSFYGQETQYF,TGCGCCAGCAGCTTTTACGGGCAAGAGACCCAGTACTTC
15,TRBJ2-1,TRBD1,TRBV19,CASSSTGQTYNEQFF,TGTGCCAGTAGTTCGACGGGACAGACATACAATGAGCAGTTCTTC
13,TRBJ2-3,TRBD1,TRBV4-2,CATGQGFKDTQYF,TGTGCCACGGGACAGGGGTTCAAAGATACGCAGTATTTT
15,TRBJ2-2,-,TRBV2,CASSASGLHTGELFF,TGTGCCAGCAGTGCCTCAGGACTTCACACCGGGGAGCTGTTTTTT
19,TRBJ2-1,TRBD2,TRBV28,CASSLSGTSGSGSYNEQFF,TGTGCCAGCAGTTTATCCGGGACTAGCGGGAGTGGCTCCTACAATGAGCAGTTCTTC
15,TRBJ2-3,TRBD2,TRBV7-2,CASSPAGGRTDTQYF,TGTGCCAGCAGCCCAGCGGGAGGACGCACAGATACGCAGTATTTT
13,TRBJ1-2,TRBD1,TRBV7-3,CASSKQGGIGYTF,TGTGCCAGCAGCAAACAGGGGGGGATTGGCTACACCTTC
12,TRBJ2-7,-,TRBV5-1,CASSQGSYEQYF,TGCGCCAGCAGCCAGGGGTCCTACGAGCAGTACTTC
14,TRBJ1-1,TRBD1,TRBV6-5,CASSWTGSNTEAFF,TGTGCCAGCAGTTGGACAGGGTCTAACACTGAAGCTTTCTTT
15,TRBJ2-3,-,TRBV19,CASSYRERGTDTQYF,TGTGCCAGTAGCTACAGGGAGCGTGGCACAGATACGCAGTATTTT
17,TRBJ2-1,TRBD1,TRBV7-2,CASSFRATGYTYNEQFF,TGTGCCAGCAGTTTTCGAGCGACAGGGTACACCTACAATGAGCAGTTCTTC
14,TRBJ1-2,-,TRBV7-9,CASSPDLVAYGYTF,TGTGCCAGCAGCCCCGACCTGGTAGCCTATGGCTACACCTTC
14,TRBJ2-4,TRBD1,TRBV7-9,CASSLRTGLDIQYF,TGTGCCAGCAGCTTACGGACAGGGTTGGACATTCAGTACTTC
14,TRBJ2-7,-,TRBV6-1,CASSVRDRAYEQYF,TGTGCCAGCAGTGTTAGAGACAGAGCCTACGAGCAGTACTTC
15,TRBJ1-4,-,TRBV18,CASSPDMSTNEKLFF,TGTGCCAGCTCACCCGACATGTCAACTAATGAAAAACTGTTTTTT
13,TRBJ1-1,-,TRBV6-6,CASSYSRGTEAFF,TGTGCCAGCAGTTACAGTCGAGGGACTGAAGCTTTCTTT
17,TRBJ2-2,-,TRBV27,CASSWALAGANTGELFF,TGTGCCAGCAGTTGGGCCTTAGCAGGGGCCAACACCGGGGAGCTGTTTTTT
15,TRBJ2-7,TRBD2,TRBV5-1,CASSWGLAGNYEQYF,TGCGCCAGCAGCTGGGGACTAGCGGGAAACTACGAGCAGTACTTC
17,TRBJ2-2,TRBD2,TRBV5-1,CASSPRETGGDTGELFF,TGCGCCAGCAGCCCGAGGGAAACGGGAGGGGACACCGGGGAGCTGTTTTTT
14,TRBJ2-3,TRBD2,TRBV5-1,CASSPGGGTDTQYF,TGCGCCAGCAGCCCGGGAGGGGGCACAGATACGCAGTATTTT